This T cell receptor (beta chain) was found in a study of post-analysis software for immune sequencing data. The CDR3 has 15 amino acids. Germline loops: CDR1 SGDLS, CDR2 YYNGEE. V lost 4 bases, J lost 1 base, and 4 bases stayed unmatched. A note on this clonotype: No antigen is known for it.

The authors incorporated unique molecular identifiers into the TCR beta cDNA libraries. Using its own MiXCR run on the PCR reads, TCRdb lists one record per CDR3 protein. The table lists approximately 770,000 distinct CDR3 sequences, roughly 50% of them singletons. Notes on the study in general: Compared with controls, patients had more of about 5 TRBV segments, including TRBV5-6, TRBV5-1 and TRBV20-1.

The chain couples TRBV9 to TRBJ2-7; 11 bases are a match to TRBD1. The TCR originated in a girl aged 10-17 years with multiple sclerosis. The source material was blood. Here the CDR3 reads CASSTGTGGSYEQYF. DNA for the CDR3: TGTGCCAGCAGCACCGGGACAGGGGGATCCTACGAGCAGTACTTC.